This T cell receptor beta chain was sequenced for a study of blood T cell repertoires in COVID-19. Study-wide context: The study drew acute and convalescent COVID-19 samples from the United States, Italy and Spain.

This clone has a single count. A junction boundary mismatches the germline segment, possibly from a read error. CDR1 and CDR2 from the germline V gene are SGHRS and YFSETQ. CDR3 length: 17 residues. The data were produced by immunoSEQ multiplex PCR, yet TCRdb's version contains in-frame clones alone and is incomplete. The sample includes some 310,000 clones, around 87% of them seen just once. Sequenced material: peripheral blood. The J gene is TRBJ2-2, the V gene TRBV5-1; 9 bases align to TRBD1. This clonotype originated in a man aged 45-65 years with active or convalescent COVID-19. CDR3 sequence reads: CASSLGQGRWGTRELFF. The CDR3 coding sequence is TGCGCCAGCAGCCTTGGACAGGGGCGGTGGGGCACCCGGGAGCTGTTTTTT.